The 18 T cell receptor beta chains listed next were all sequenced from one sample in a study of blood T cell repertoires in COVID-19. The data were produced by immunoSEQ multiplex PCR, yet TCRdb's version contains in-frame clones alone and is incomplete. The repertoire holds approximately 300,000 clones, with about 88% as singletons. Source material: peripheral blood. These receptors were taken from a woman aged 25 to 39 with COVID-19, enrolled during active disease.

The chain uses TRBV7-6 and TRBJ2-1; tentative D call: TRBD2 (5 bases). V was clipped by 6 bases and J by 0 bases, with 21 bases between them. CDR3 length: 18 amino acids. Germline V lookup: CDR1 SGHVS, CDR2 FNYEAQ. The DNA of the CDR3 is TGTGCCAGCAGATTACGTCCGGCCAGCGGAGCCTCCTACAATGAGCAGTTCTTC. It encodes CASRLRPASGASYNEQFF.

The rearrangement links TRBV7-3 to TRBJ2-1; 7 bases line up with TRBD2. This CDR3 is 15 amino acids long. The germline CDR1 and CDR2 sequences are SGHTA and FQGTGA. V lost 2 bases and J lost 8; bases outside the gene matches: 9. The CDR3 nucleotides read TGTGCCAGCAGCTTAGGGTCGGGAGCGGGATATGAGCAGTTCTTC. Its translation: CASSLGSGAGYEQFF.

The chain uses TRBV6-5 and TRBJ2-3, with D perhaps matching TRBD2 (6 bases). The CDR3 loop spans 14 amino acids. Per germline, CDR1 MNHEY and CDR2 SVGAGI. V was cut by 3 bases and J by 5 bases, with 12 bases left in between. DNA for the CDR3: TGTGCCAGCAGTTATGGGGGGACCGAAGATACGCAGTATTTT. Its protein product is CASSYGGTEDTQYF.

The genes are TRBV28 and TRBJ1-5; D call uncertain. The CDR3 covers 17 residues. The ends were cut back, 7 bases at V and 0 bases at J, with 19 bases in the middle. CDR1 and CDR2 from the germline V gene are MDHEN and SYDVKM. CDR3 DNA sequence: TGTGCCAGCAATCCTTCCGGACTGCGTTTTAGCAATCAGCCCCAGCATTTT. Protein: CASNPSGLRFSNQPQHF.

The chain uses TRBV19 and TRBJ1-6; 8 nucleotides line up with TRBD1. Germline CDR1 LNHDA, CDR2 SQIVND (reference sequence). This CDR3 region has 18 residues. V lost 6 bases and J lost 0; bases outside the gene matches: 10. CDR3: CASSPRTGLSSYNSPLHF. The CDR3 nucleotides read TGTGCCAGTAGCCCACGGACAGGGCTAAGCTCCTATAATTCACCCCTCCACTTT.

This clone was observed once. An end of the junction differs from the germline gene, which may be a read error. This chain joins TRBV7-8 and TRBJ2-1; D uncertain. CDR1 is SGHVS and CDR2 is FQNEAQ in the germline V gene. This CDR3 has 15 amino acids. The CDR3 DNA follows: TGTGCCAGCTGCTTAGCCGTCGGTGGTTACAATGAGCAGTTCTTC. This sequence encodes CASCLAVGGYNEQFF.

The J gene is TRBJ2-7, the V gene TRBV3-1 (or the pseudogene TRBV3-2); 9 bases are shared with TRBD2. Trimming at V came to 0 bases and at J to 1 base, leaving 4 bases not matched to a gene. The germline gives CDR1 LGHDT, CDR2 YNNKEL (reference sequence). CDR3 size: 16 residues. CDR3 loop: CASSQEKLAGSYEQYF. In DNA, the CDR3 is TGTGCCAGCAGCCAAGAAAAACTAGCGGGTTCCTACGAGCAGTACTTC.

V usage is TRBV6-1 and J usage is TRBJ2-2; TRBD1 is a possible D gene (5 bases). Trimming removed 7 bases at V and 6 bases at J, with 18 bases between. The CDR3 covers 15 residues. Germline lookup yields CDR1 MNHNS and CDR2 SASEGT. As DNA, the CDR3 is TGTGCCAGCAAGCCCGGTGCAGGGCCCGCCGGGGAGCTGTTTTTT. Translated, it gives CASKPGAGPAGELFF.

The rearrangement joins TRBV5-4 to TRBJ1-2; 12 bases align to TRBD1. Germline values: CDR1 SGHNT, CDR2 YYREEE (reference sequence). This CDR3 region has 15 residues. V shed 4 bases and J 7 bases; nucleotides not matched to a gene: 8. The CDR3 loop is CASSPGTGGRSGYTF. The DNA of the CDR3 is TGTGCCAGCAGCCCGGGGACAGGGGGCAGGTCTGGCTACACCTTC.

This sequence joins TRBV6-5 and TRBJ1-2; maybe TRBD1 (5 bases). The CDR3 contains 15 residues. The germline V gene encodes CDR1 MNHEY and CDR2 SVGAGI. The V and J ends lost 4 bases and 3 bases respectively, with 15 bases between them. The CDR3 bases are TGTGCCAGCAGTTCAACCGGGACTGACTACTATGGCTACACCTTC. Translated, it gives CASSSTGTDYYGYTF.

This chain uses TRBV18 with TRBJ2-1; unclear D gene. This CDR3 region has 13 residues. Germline V gene data show CDR1 as KGHSH and CDR2 as LQKENI. Deletions cut 3 bases from V and 7 bases from J, with 10 bases between. Here the CDR3 reads CASSPPRENEQFF. DNA for the CDR3: TGTGCCAGCTCACCCCCGAGAGAAAATGAGCAGTTCTTC.

Turning to this clone: One junction end disagrees with the germline gene, perhaps due to a read error. The J gene is TRBJ1-1, the V gene TRBV13, with no clear D. CDR1 is PRHDT and CDR2 is FYEKMQ in the germline V gene (reference sequence). This CDR3 contains 14 residues. The CDR3 DNA sequence: TGTGCCAGCAGCCTAGGACGCGGGAACACTGAAGCTTTCTTT. As protein: CASSLGRGNTEAFF.

The chain uses TRBV4-2 and TRBJ1-2; possible D gene TRBD1, 6 bases. The CDR3 runs 15 residues. Germline assignment: CDR1 LGHNA and CDR2 YNFKEQ. V lost 0 bases and J 4 bases, leaving 12 bases between the germline ends. CDR3 sequence reads: CASSQEGQGPYGYTF. The DNA of the CDR3 is TGTGCCAGCAGCCAAGAAGGGCAGGGGCCCTATGGCTACACCTTC.

The chain combines TRBV7-2 with TRBJ1-2; D is ambiguous. Germline V gene sequence: CDR1 SGHTA, CDR2 FQGNSA. There are 15 residues in the CDR3. V was shortened by 6 bases and J by 3 bases, with 17 bases between the two germline ends. CDR3 protein: CASSSDSHRDYGYTF. DNA of the CDR3: TGTGCCAGCAGTTCGGACTCCCATAGAGACTATGGCTACACCTTC. The whole variable domain, filled in from reference TRBV7-2 and TRBJ1-2, reads GAGVSQSPSNKVTEKGKDVELRCDPISGHTALYWYRQSLGQGLEFLIYFQGNSAPDKSGLPSDRFSAERTGGSVSTLTIQRTQQEDSAVYLCASSSDSHRDYGYTFGSGTRLTVV.

The CDR3 here is CASSPNVGQGGYTF. The CDR3 coding sequence is TGTGCCAGCAGCCCCAACGTTGGACAGGGCGGCTACACCTTC. The chain combines TRBV7-2 with TRBJ1-2; TRBD1 matches 8 bases. This CDR3 region has 14 residues. With 5 bases clipped from V and 8 bases from J, the junction kept 10 bases outside the gene matches. Germline V gene sequence: CDR1 SGHTA, CDR2 FQGNSA. Looking up the rest from reference TRBV7-2 and TRBJ1-2 gives the full variable domain: GAGVSQSPSNKVTEKGKDVELRCDPISGHTALYWYRQSLGQGLEFLIYFQGNSAPDKSGLPSDRFSAERTGGSVSTLTIQRTQQEDSAVYLCASSPNVGQGGYTFGSGTRLTVV.

This clone was found once. J is TRBJ2-7 and V is TRBV11-2, with 10 bases identical to TRBD2. J gave up 5 bases and V 5 bases, and 9 bases lay outside the gene matches. The CDR3 contains 15 residues. The V gene's germline CDR1 is SGHAT and CDR2 FQNNGV. The DNA for the CDR3 is TGTGCCAGCAGCGCCATAGCGGGAGGTCGACACGAGCAGTACTTC. Translated, it gives CASSAIAGGRHEQYF.

The chain joins TRBV19 to TRBJ1-5; 9 positions agree with TRBD1. V lost 4 bases to trimming and J lost 6 bases; unmatched junction nucleotides: 1. This CDR3 region has 13 residues. Germline CDR1 reads LNHDA; CDR2 reads SQIVND (reference sequence). CDR3 DNA sequence: TGTGCCAGTAGTAACAGGGGGCGTCAGCCCCAGCATTTT. This codes for CASSNRGRQPQHF.

The V gene is TRBV29-1, the J gene TRBJ1-1; perhaps TRBD1 as D (6 bases). The CDR3 is 13 residues long. Germline V lookup: CDR1 SQVTM, CDR2 ANQGSEA. Trimming took off 3 bases at V and 2 bases at J, with 10 bases between the two ends. The CDR3 reads CSVEPTGNTEAFF. CDR3 coding DNA: TGCAGCGTTGAGCCGACAGGTAACACTGAAGCTTTCTTT.